Presented here are 5 T cell receptor beta chains from one specimen sequenced in a study of blood T cell repertoires in COVID-19. Here immunoSEQ multiplex PCR was the method, and the copy in TCRdb shows in-frame clones only, minus some. The sample has 130,000 to 150,000 clones; approximately 88% are singletons. Sequenced material: PBMCs or T cells enriched from blood (not recorded which). The origin of the receptors is a woman under 40 with acute COVID-19.

This chain joins TRBV3-1 (or the pseudogene TRBV3-2) and TRBJ1-3; tentatively, D is TRBD1 (6 bases). V was shortened by 4 bases and J by 0 bases, with 16 bases between the two germline ends. Germline V gene lookup returns CDR1 LGHDT and CDR2 YNNKEL (reference sequence). This CDR3 has 17 amino acids. The CDR3 nucleotides are TGTGCCAGCAGCCCTGACAGGCGTATACGCTCTGGAAACACCATATATTTT. Translated: CASSPDRRIRSGNTIYF.

This clone was counted once. The V gene is TRBV2, the J gene TRBJ2-1; 14 nucleotides match TRBD2. Germline V CDR1 and CDR2: SNHLY, FYNNEI. The CDR3 totals 13 residues. Trimming took 10 bases from V and 8 from J; bases not matched to a gene: 4. CDR3 DNA sequence: TGTGCCAACGGACTAGCGGGAGGATATGAGCAGTTCTTC. Protein: CANGLAGGYEQFF.

The chain combines TRBV28 with TRBJ2-1; D gene ambiguous. This CDR3 has 16 residues. V lost 7 bases and J 4 bases, leaving 20 bases between the germline ends. Per germline, CDR1 MDHEN and CDR2 SYDVKM. The CDR3 loop reads CASTGLEVPLYNEQFF. DNA for the CDR3: TGTGCCAGCACGGGTCTTGAGGTACCGCTTTACAATGAGCAGTTCTTC.

This rearrangement joins TRBV19 to TRBJ2-3, with 7 bases matching TRBD2. Germline V gene sequence: CDR1 LNHDA, CDR2 SQIVND (reference sequence). V gave up 1 base and J gave up 4 bases; unmatched junction bases: 5. The CDR3 spans 15 residues. DNA of the CDR3: TGTGCCAGTAGTATAGGAGGGAGGGCTCCAGATACGCAGTATTTT. This gives the protein CASSIGGRAPDTQYF.

The chain uses TRBV27 and TRBJ2-1; TRBD2 agrees at 9 bases. Germline V gives CDR1 MNHEY, CDR2 SMNVEV (reference sequence). Losses at the gene ends were 5 bases for V and 6 bases for J; bases not matched to a gene: 14. This CDR3 has 17 residues. CDR3 bases: TGTGCCAGCAGTCATAAATGGACTAGCGAAGGGCGCAATGAGCAGTTCTTC. The encoded protein is CASSHKWTSEGRNEQFF.